This T cell receptor beta chain came from a study of glioma-infiltrating T cells. Study observations and caveats: Tissue and blood shared very few CDR3 sequences. Above-expected tissue-blood divergence occurred in all gliomas, most in low-grade ones.

Amplification of TCR alpha and beta CDR3 regions from RNA used iRepertoire nested multiplex PCR. For one-step reverse transcription and amplification, about 90-400 ng of tissue mRNA or PBMC total RNA was used. MiXCR was run by TCRdb on the multiplex PCR reads, yielding one entry per CDR3 protein. The table includes fewer than 3,500 distinct CDR3 sequences, roughly 31% detected once. The CDR3 runs to 15 residues. V lost 6 bases to trimming and J lost 2 bases, with 20 bases between them. Germline CDR1 reads SQVTM; CDR2 reads ANQGSEA. On this clonotype: Its antigen is not known. This may arise from a read error, as a much more abundant clone is one base away.

This sequence was found in a human donor with low-grade glioma or glioblastoma, undergoing nonglioma brain surgery, or in good health (not recorded which). Sequencing was performed on glioma tissue, nonneoplastic brain tissue, or PBMCs (not recorded which). This chain links TRBV29-1 with TRBJ2-7; D is unresolved. As DNA, the CDR3 is TGCAGCGTCTCTCAGACCGTAAGTTGCCCCTACGAGCAGTACTTC. It codes for CSVSQTVSCPYEQYF.